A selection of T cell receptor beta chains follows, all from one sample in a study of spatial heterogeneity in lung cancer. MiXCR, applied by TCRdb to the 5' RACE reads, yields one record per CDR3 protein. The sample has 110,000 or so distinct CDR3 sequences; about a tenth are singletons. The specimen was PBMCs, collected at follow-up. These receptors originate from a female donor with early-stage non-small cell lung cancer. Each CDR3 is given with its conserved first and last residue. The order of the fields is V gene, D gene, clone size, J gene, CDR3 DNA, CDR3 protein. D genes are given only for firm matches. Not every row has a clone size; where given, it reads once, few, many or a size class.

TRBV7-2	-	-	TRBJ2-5	TGTGCCAGCAGGATCTCAGGGATCCAAGAGACCCAGTACTTC	CASRISGIQETQYF
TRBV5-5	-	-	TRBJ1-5	TGTGCCAGCAGCTTGGAACAGGGCAATCAGCCCCAGCATTTT	CASSLEQGNQPQHF
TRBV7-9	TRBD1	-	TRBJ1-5	TGTGCCAGCAGCCAAACAGGGGCCCGCAATCAGCCCCAGCATTTT	CASSQTGARNQPQHF
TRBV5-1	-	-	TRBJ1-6	TGCGCCAGCAGCTTTGGGGGGCGTAATTCACCCCTCCACTTT	CASSFGGRNSPLHF
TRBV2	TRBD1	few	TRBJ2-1	TGTGCCAGCAGGGGACAGGTCAATGAGCAGTTCTTC	CASRGQVNEQFF
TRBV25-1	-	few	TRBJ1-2	TGTGCCAGCAGTGAAATGGGGTACGGCTACACCTTC	CASSEMGYGYTF
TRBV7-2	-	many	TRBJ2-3	TGTGCCAGCAGCCCTACGTTAAGGACAGATACGCAGTATTTT	CASSPTLRTDTQYF
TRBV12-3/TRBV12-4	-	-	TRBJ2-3	TGTGCCAGCAGCTGGCGGGGCGGCACAGATACGCAGTATTTT	CASSWRGGTDTQYF
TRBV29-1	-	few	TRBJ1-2	TGCAGCGTTGAAGACCTGGGGAACTATGGCTACACCTTC	CSVEDLGNYGYTF
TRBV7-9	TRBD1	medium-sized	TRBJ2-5	TGTGCCAGCAGCATACAGGGGGCCCAAGAGACCCAGTACTTC	CASSIQGAQETQYF
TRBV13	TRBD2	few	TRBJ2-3	TGTGCCAGCAGCTTAAGATTTCGGCGTTCGCTAGCGGGGCCAGCCCGCACAGATACGCAGTATTTT	CASSLRFRRSLAGPARTDTQYF
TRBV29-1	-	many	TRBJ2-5	TGCAGCGTTGAGGGGATGAATCAGGGGACCCAGTACTTC	CSVEGMNQGTQYF
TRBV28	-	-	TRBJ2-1	TGTGCCACCGCTAGCAATGAGCAGTTCTTC	CATASNEQFF
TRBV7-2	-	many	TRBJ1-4	TGTGCCAGCAGCTTAGGGGCAGGCAACCTGGGGAATGAAAAACTGTTTTTT	CASSLGAGNLGNEKLFF
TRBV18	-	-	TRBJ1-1	TGTGCCAGCTCACCACGACAGGAAGGGAGTACTGAAGCTTTCTTT	CASSPRQEGSTEAFF
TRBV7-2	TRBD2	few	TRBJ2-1	TGTGCCAGCAGCTTAGCGGCTAGCGGTTATTCCTACAATGAGCAGTTCTTC	CASSLAASGYSYNEQFF
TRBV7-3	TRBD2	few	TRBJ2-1	TGTGCCAGCAGCTCCTCCATAGCGGGAGATCACAATGAGCAGTTCTTC	CASSSSIAGDHNEQFF
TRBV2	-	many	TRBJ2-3	TGTGCCAGCAGCTGGGACCGTTTAAAAGATACGCAGTATTTT	CASSWDRLKDTQYF
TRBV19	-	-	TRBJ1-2	TGTGCCAGTAGTATCGAGACAACCTCATCCTATGGCTACACCTTC	CASSIETTSSYGYTF
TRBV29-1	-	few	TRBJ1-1	TGCAGCATCTCTAAGGAGCACACTGAAGCTTTCTTT	CSISKEHTEAFF
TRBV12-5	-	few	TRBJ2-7	TGTGCTAGTGGTCCCCACGGGACCTACGAGCAGTACTTC	CASGPHGTYEQYF
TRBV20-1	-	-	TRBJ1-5	TGCAGTGCTAGGGCGGGGTCTGGCAATCAGCCCCAGCATTTT	CSARAGSGNQPQHF
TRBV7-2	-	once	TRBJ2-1	TGTGCCAGCAGCCTCCGACGAGCGAACGGATATGGCAATGAGCAGTTCTTC	CASSLRRANGYGNEQFF
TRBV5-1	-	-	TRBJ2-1	TGCGCCAGCAGCTTGGTTAGCGGCAGCTCCTACAATGAGCAGTTCTTC	CASSLVSGSSYNEQFF
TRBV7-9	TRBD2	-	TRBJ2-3	TGTGCCAGCAGTAATAGCGGGAGAGGCACAGATACGCAGTATTTT	CASSNSGRGTDTQYF
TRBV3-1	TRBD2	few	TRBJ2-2	TGTGCCAGCAGCCAAAACGTAGGACTAGCGGGAGGGAAAACCGGGGAGCTGTTTTTT	CASSQNVGLAGGKTGELFF